The clone carrying this TCR beta chain showed up many times. The antigen is undetermined. These data are taken from a study of T cells in Graves' hyperthyroidism and ophthalmopathy. Findings and caveats of the study: Model-based prediction identified ophthalmopathy a median roughly 5.9 months prior to its onset.

TCR beta CDR3 sequences were amplified from RNA transcripts. Using the HTBI primer set, a first-round RT-PCR was run on the TCR CDR3. TCRdb used MiXCR to reprocess the multiplex PCR reads, holding one entry per CDR3 protein. The sample yields 400,000 to 500,000 distinct CDR3 sequences, around 15% seen once. V lost 8 bases and J lost 4; bases outside the gene matches: 10. Germline V lookup: CDR1 PRHDT, CDR2 FYEKMQ (reference sequence). CDR3 length: 15 residues. PBMCs stemmed from 8.5 to 10 ml fresh peripheral blood. The source material was blood. This TCR derives from a man younger than 35 with Graves' ophthalmopathy. The J gene is TRBJ2-5, the V gene TRBV13; 10 bases map to TRBD2. CDR3 DNA: TGTGCCAGCGCGGGGAGCGGGGGGGCCACAGAGACCCAGTACTTC. This translates into CASAGSGGATETQYF.